The T cell receptor beta chain described here comes from a study of T cells in Graves' hyperthyroidism and ophthalmopathy. Study-wide results and limits: Blood also showed most of the thyroid clonotypes that were expanded above 0.001.

Researchers took RNA transcripts and amplified the TCR beta CDR3 regions from them. A first-round RT-PCR of the TCR CDR3 used the HTBI primer set. One entry per CDR3 protein, called by TCRdb with MiXCR from the multiplex PCR reads. The data contain 250,000 to 400,000 distinct CDR3 sequences, about 13% of them seen just once; the ten biggest clones take up roughly 35%. Trimming took off 5 bases at V and 0 bases at J, with 8 bases between the two ends. The CDR3 covers 13 residues. Germline V gene sequence: CDR1 SGHTA, CDR2 FQGNSA. This clonotype was seen many times. The antigen is not known. The gene calls are TRBV7-2 and TRBJ2-7; D is uncertain. The source of this sequence is a woman aged 40 to 50 with Graves' ophthalmopathy. The sequenced sample consisted of blood. CDR3 in amino acids: CASSISSSYEQYF. The CDR3 nucleotides are TGTGCCAGCAGCATCTCAAGCTCCTACGAGCAGTACTTC. The full variable domain, its missing parts supplied by reference TRBV7-2 and TRBJ2-7, is GAGVSQSPSNKVTEKGKDVELRCDPISGHTALYWYRQSLGQGLEFLIYFQGNSAPDKSGLPSDRFSAERTGGSVSTLTIQRTQQEDSAVYLCASSISSSYEQYFGPGTRLTVT.